This T cell receptor beta chain was profiled in a study of beta chain features in type 1 diabetes (dated by TCRdb to 2017 to 2018). As for the study more broadly: Mean age, gender distribution, total cell number and subset yield were not different between patients and healthy donors. A total of 85 million to 140 million sorted cells were examined across all samples, and the number of cells per subset was strongly correlated with RNA yield. The study compared the TCRB repertoires of sorted circulating CD4+ T cell subsets in recently diagnosed type 1 diabetes patients with those in matched healthy donors. Naive and central memory subsets were obtained from all 30 or so donors, but regulatory and stem cell-like memory subsets were isolated from only 8 patients and 8 healthy donors.

The entire isolated RNA was reverse transcribed using the High Capacity cDNA Reverse Transcription Kit, and thus expressed TCRB transcripts were sequenced. Naive, central memory and regulatory T cell samples underwent deep immunoSEQ sequencing, averaging around 3.9 million total reads per sample. Sorted cells were lysed in RLT buffer and RNA was extracted with DNase-treated RNeasy Micro or Mini kits, depending on cell number. To prevent cross-contamination, every cell subset was processed on its own, while patient and healthy donor samples were processed together. The immunoSEQ multiplex PCR was used to amplify TCRB sequences from cDNA, generating 87-bp fragments that spanned the CDR3 region. Amplicons were sequenced on the Illumina HiSeq platform. The paper's processing steps were these. Synthetic template baselines were used to correct PCR bias computationally, reads within Hamming distance 2 were collapsed together, and singletons that could not be merged were discarded. Reads were aligned against IMGT so that V, D and J genes, CDR3 length and insertions or deletions at six rearrangement sites could be assigned. Within each subset, clonotype counts were normalized to the number of sorted cells before true diversity and Gini coefficients were calculated with the tcR R package. The overlap coefficient, calculated on TCRB nucleotide sequences, was used to measure repertoire sharing. Out-of-frame TCRB sequences from naive cells were analyzed to stand in for the pre-selection repertoire. TCRdb obtained this table from immuneACCESS and retained in-frame rearrangements with V and J assigned. These tables miss some clones; where compared with another copy, unresolved V genes account for less than half of the shortfall, and the remainder is unexplained. From that table come the V and J calls and clone size; the DNA was used to work out D and trimming. Recorded for this sample are 360,000 or so clones; about 20% of them occurred a single time. Under 0.05% of the sample is held by the ten biggest clonotypes.

V lost 4 bases and J lost 4 bases; the stretch between them is 18 bases long. The CDR3 numbers 16 residues from cysteine through phenylalanine. Only the CDR3 DNA is retained, 48 bases long and in frame from the first base. Per the germline V gene, SGHRS is the CDR1 and YFSETQ is the CDR2. This clone appeared a few times. No cognate antigen has been identified for it. It has no much larger one-base neighbor in the sample; base qualities were not kept. Each donor gave one peripheral blood draw, approximately 120 mL on average, collected into heparinised tubes. Using a panel that included CD45RO, CCR7, CD25, CD127, CD95 and CD27, naive, central memory, regulatory and stem cell-like memory CD4+ T cells were sorted on a BD FACSAria II. Every sorted population had a purity above 95%. Right away, PBMCs were isolated by Lymphoprep density gradient centrifugation and were stained directly, with no culture step. Samples were stained and sorted in pairs, with one healthy donor and one patient per experiment, so that batch effects were minimized.

Summary of the overall study and its limitations: Because the HLA sub-analyses included only small numbers of individuals, any influence of HLA type on TCRB rearrangement was left unresolved. Shorter templates might be favored by PCR, yet because patient and control samples were amplified and corrected together, any such skew would affect both groups equally. Type 1 diabetes patients showed a moderate but significant shortening of TCRB CDR3 length in all four CD4+ subsets. At VDJ recombination sites, type 1 diabetes patients had fewer insertions and more deleted nucleotides, which implies abnormalities in thymic rearrangement. Because cDNA was sequenced instead of genomic DNA, highly expressing activated cells could be over-represented, though the groups showed no difference in activation or CD3 levels. Naive, central memory and regulatory TCRB repertoires appeared to be more alike among patients than among healthy donors.

The sample comprised naive CD4+ T cells from blood. Explained via the paper, the cell subset or site label denotes: true naive CD4+ T cells. This clonotype was obtained from a woman between 18 and 29 years old in good health. The chain joins TRBV5-1 to TRBJ2-1; tentative D gene TRBD2, with 6 bases matching. CDR3 region: CASSPEGTNVYNEQFF. The sequence in DNA is TGCGCCAGCAGCCCGGAGGGTACCAACGTTTACAATGAGCAGTTCTTC. Where the CDR3 stops, the reference TRBV5-1 and TRBJ2-1 genes take over; the full variable domain is KAGVTQTPRYLIKTRGQQVTLSCSPISGHRSVSWYQQTPGQGLQFLFEYFSETQRNKGNFPGRFSGRQFSNSRSEMNVSTLELGDSALYLCASSPEGTNVYNEQFFGPGTRLTVL.